These 8 T cell receptor beta chains came from one sample sequenced in a study of blood T cell repertoires in COVID-19. The method was immunoSEQ multiplex PCR; TCRdb's version includes in-frame clones alone and lacks a portion of them. The sample includes roughly 300,000 clones, 81% of them seen just once. Sequencing was done on a sample of peripheral blood. The receptors come from a woman in her fifties or sixties with active or convalescent COVID-19.

This clone was seen only once. The V gene is TRBV5-6, the J gene TRBJ2-7, with D unclear. CDR3 length equals 14 residues. V was clipped by 3 bases and J by 0 bases, with 10 bases between them. Germline V gene lookup returns CDR1 SGHDT and CDR2 YYEEEE. CDR3 DNA sequence: TGTGCCAGCAGCTCCCAAACTACCTCCTACGAGCAGTACTTC. Translating it yields CASSSQTTSYEQYF.

Turning to this clone: Different DNA sequences within this sample yield the same CDR3. This chain joins TRBV6-4 and TRBJ2-1; TRBD2 agrees at 9 bases. Germline-derived CDR1 and CDR2 are MRHNA and SNTAGT. This CDR3 has 15 residues. J gave up 3 bases and V 5 bases, and 5 bases lay outside the gene matches. CDR3 bases: TGTGCCAGCAGTCCGGGACTAGCAGGCTACAATGAGCAGTTCTTC. Protein: CASSPGLAGYNEQFF.

This chain joins TRBV7-9 and TRBJ1-6; 9 bases line up with TRBD1. This CDR3 has 16 amino acids. Per germline, CDR1 SEHNR and CDR2 FQNEAQ (reference sequence). The V and J ends lost 3 bases and 9 bases, in that order; junction bases with no gene match: 9. The CDR3 DNA reads TGTGCCAGCAGCTTCCGCGGACAGGGGAGCGCTTCACCCCTCCACTTT. Its translation is CASSFRGQGSASPLHF.

This sequence joins TRBV5-4 and TRBJ1-1; D uncertain. The CDR3 is 15 residues long. CDR1 SGHNT and CDR2 YYREEE come from the germline V gene (reference sequence). V was pared by 5 bases and J by 0 bases, with 14 bases between. The CDR3 is CASSPGRGMNTEAFF. CDR3 in DNA: TGTGCCAGCAGTCCCGGGCGGGGTATGAACACTGAAGCTTTCTTT.

The rearrangement joins TRBV5-5 to TRBJ1-4, with TRBD1 matching over 11 bases. Germline values: CDR1 SGHKS, CDR2 YYEKEE (reference sequence). The CDR3 contains 15 residues. J lost 7 bases, V lost 3 bases, and 5 bases had no gene match. CDR3 sequence (DNA): TGTGCCAGCAGCTGGACAGGGGGCGGAGGTGAAAAACTGTTTTTT. The encoded protein is CASSWTGGGGEKLFF.

This sequence joins TRBV12-3 or TRBV12-4 and TRBJ1-2; no firm D call. The CDR3 runs 13 residues. The ends were cut back, 5 bases at V and 6 bases at J, with 13 bases in the middle. CDR3 residues: CASSRGRKDGYTF. In nucleotides, the CDR3 is TGTGCCAGCAGTCGAGGGAGGAAAGATGGCTACACCTTC.

As DNA, the CDR3 is TGTGCCAGCAGCTTATCCGGGACATCCACTAGACATTATGGCTACACCTTC. This sequence encodes CASSLSGTSTRHYGYTF. The V and J genes are TRBV5-4 and TRBJ1-2; possible D gene TRBD1, 6 bases. The V gene lost 2 bases and the J gene lost 5 bases, with 22 bases spanning the gap. Germline V gives CDR1 SGHNT, CDR2 YYREEE (reference sequence). This CDR3 contains 17 residues. The full variable domain, in which reference TRBV5-4 and TRBJ1-2 provide the parts outside the CDR3, is ETGVTQSPTHLIKTRGQQVTLRCSSQSGHNTVSWYQQALGQGPQFIFQYYREEENGRGNFPPRFSGLQFPNYSSELNVNALELDDSALYLCASSLSGTSTRHYGYTFGSGTRLTVV.

The chain employs TRBV2 and TRBJ1-2; D may be TRBD1 (6 bases). CDR3 length equals 14 residues. Germline-derived CDR1 and CDR2 are SNHLY and FYNNEI. The V and J ends lost 4 bases and 5 bases respectively, with 14 bases between them. The CDR3 protein is CASSGGQILYGYTF. The CDR3 region has the DNA TGTGCCAGCAGTGGAGGACAGATACTATATGGCTACACCTTC.